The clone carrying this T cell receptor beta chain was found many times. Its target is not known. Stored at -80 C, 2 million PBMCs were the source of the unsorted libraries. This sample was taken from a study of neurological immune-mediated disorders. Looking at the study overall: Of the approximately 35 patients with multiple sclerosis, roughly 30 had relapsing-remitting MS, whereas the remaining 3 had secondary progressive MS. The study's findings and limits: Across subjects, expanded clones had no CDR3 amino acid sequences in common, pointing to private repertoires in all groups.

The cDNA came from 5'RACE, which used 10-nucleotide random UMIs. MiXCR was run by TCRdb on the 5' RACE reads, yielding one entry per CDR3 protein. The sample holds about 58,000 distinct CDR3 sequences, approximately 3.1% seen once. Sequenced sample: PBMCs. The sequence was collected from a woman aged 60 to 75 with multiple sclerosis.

CDR3 coding DNA: TGTGCCAGCACCCGCCGGACAGGGTTCGGAAACACCATATATTTT. Protein: CASTRRTGFGNTIYF. The chain combines TRBV3-1 with TRBJ1-3, with TRBD1 matching 8 bases. CDR3 size: 15 residues. Germline V gene data show CDR1 as LGHDT and CDR2 as YNNKEL (reference sequence). Losses at the gene ends were 7 bases for V and 4 bases for J; bases not matched to a gene: 9.